The clone carrying this T cell receptor (beta chain) was seen repeatedly, ten times or more. The data were taken from a study of response to subunit inactivated influenza vaccine. TCRdb re-called the RT-PCR reads with MiXCR, one entry per CDR3 protein. Found here are 500,000 to 550,000 distinct CDR3 sequences, roughly 25% of them singletons; the top ten hold about 3%. CDR3 length equals 16 residues. With 2 bases removed from V and 4 bases from J, the gap between germline ends came to 15 bases. Germline CDR1 reads SGHTA; CDR2 reads FQGNSA. This same sample was also part of a study on T cells expressing NK-cell markers. According to that study: cDNA encoding TCR beta was synthesized via 5'RACE template switching incorporating UMIs. Sequencing covered eight donors, seven HCMV-seropositive and one seronegative. Once again these clonotypes came out on top in the CD3+CD56-NKG2C+ fraction of four donors. Nothing established the HCMV specificity of expanded NKG2C+ T cell clones.

The specimen comprised CD4+ T cells sorted from PBMCs, sampled 12 days after vaccination. The gene calls are TRBV7-2 and TRBJ1-3; D remains ambiguous. The TCR comes from a man over 45 who received an inactivated influenza vaccine. CDR3 in DNA: TGTGCCAGCAGCTTATATCACCTCACCACCGGAAACACCATATATTTT. Encoded protein: CASSLYHLTTGNTIYF.